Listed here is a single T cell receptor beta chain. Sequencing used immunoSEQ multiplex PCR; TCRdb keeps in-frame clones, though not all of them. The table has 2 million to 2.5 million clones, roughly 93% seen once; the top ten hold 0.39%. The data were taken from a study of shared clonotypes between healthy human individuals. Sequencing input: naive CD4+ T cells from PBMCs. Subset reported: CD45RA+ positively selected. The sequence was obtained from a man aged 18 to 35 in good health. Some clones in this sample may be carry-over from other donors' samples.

CDR3 bases: TGTGCCAGCAGCCTCCACGGCGGGGGCGCTGGGGGCTACACCTTC. Translation gives CASSLHGGGAGGYTF. The chain combines TRBV7-2 with TRBJ1-2, with D possibly TRBD1 on 6 matching bases. V lost 5 bases to trimming and J lost 8 bases, with 21 bases between them. The CDR3 runs 15 residues. Germline assignment: CDR1 SGHTA and CDR2 FQGNSA.